These T cell receptor beta chains were read from a single sample in a study of T-cell reconstitution after alpha-beta-depleted transplantation in children. TCRdb re-called the PCR reads with MiXCR, one entry per CDR3 protein. The sample includes 440,000 or so distinct CDR3 sequences, approximately 10% of them seen just once. Sequences were derived from PBMCs from the stem cell graft donor, sampled from the stem cell graft. The receptors stem from a human donor who donated a stem cell graft to a child with acute myeloid leukemia. The CDR3 runs from the conserved cysteine through the conserved F or W. The D gene is left open where the match is weak. A row's size may be missing; if present it is once, few, many or a size class.

NA	TRBV15	few	TRBJ2-5	TGTGCCACCAGCAGAGTAGGAGGAGAGACCCAGTACTTC	CATSRVGGETQYF
TRBD2	TRBV7-3	NA	TRBJ2-3	TGTGCCAGCAGCGCTAGCGGGGTGGAAGATACGCAGTATTTT	CASSASGVEDTQYF
NA	TRBV29-1	many	TRBJ2-5	TGCAGCGCGCTCAGGGCAGGGCGGACGCAAGAGACCCAGTACTTC	CSALRAGRTQETQYF
NA	TRBV6-2/TRBV6-3	few	TRBJ2-7	TGTGCCAGCAGTTACGCGAGGGGCGGCGGGGCCTACGAGCAGTACTTC	CASSYARGGGAYEQYF
NA	TRBV15	NA	TRBJ2-6	TGTGCCACCAGCAGAAGCTCTGGGGCCAACGTCCTGACTTTC	CATSRSSGANVLTF
NA	TRBV27	few	TRBJ1-5	TGTGCCAGCAGGAGACGATCAGGGGACCATAGCAATCAGCCCCAGCATTTT	CASRRRSGDHSNQPQHF
NA	TRBV19	NA	TRBJ2-1	TGTGCCAGTAGTATCCTAGGACGAAGAGAATACAATGAGCAGTTCTTC	CASSILGRREYNEQFF
TRBD2	TRBV7-3	few	TRBJ2-2	TGTGCCAGCAGGGAGACTAGCGGGAGTTCCGGGGAGCTGTTTTTT	CASRETSGSSGELFF
NA	TRBV6-5	NA	TRBJ1-2	TGTGCCAGCAGTTACGAGGTGGGGAGTCGTGGCTACACCTTC	CASSYEVGSRGYTF
TRBD2	TRBV5-1	few	TRBJ2-1	TGCGCCAGCAGCGGACTAGCGGGAGGGCCAAGAGAGCAGTTCTTC	CASSGLAGGPREQFF
TRBD2	TRBV11-2	few	TRBJ2-5	TGTGCCAGCAGCTTATCTAGCGGGAGCCCAGTCCTCCAGTACTTC	CASSLSSGSPVLQYF
NA	TRBV19	few	TRBJ2-3	TGTGCCAGTAGTGGGAAGAGGGTCACAGATACGCAGTATTTT	CASSGKRVTDTQYF
TRBD2	TRBV4-2	few	TRBJ2-2	TGTGCCAGCAGCCAAGAGCGGGGGTTGTCCGGGGAGCTGTTTTTT	CASSQERGLSGELFF
TRBD1	TRBV20-1	NA	TRBJ2-5	TGCAGTGCTAGAGAGGAGGAGACAGGGCGGGAGACCCAGTACTTC	CSAREEETGRETQYF
NA	TRBV21-1	few	TRBJ2-7	TGTGCCAGCAGCAAAGAGGTCAGCCCCTACGAGCAGTACTTC	CASSKEVSPYEQYF
NA	TRBV24-1	few	TRBJ2-2	TGTGCCACCAGTGATCAAGGTGCCGGGGAGCTGTTTTTT	CATSDQGAGELFF
NA	TRBV9	NA	TRBJ2-1	TGTGCCAGCAGTGTATCGGGTAGCCGGTCCTACAATGAGCAGTTCTTC	CASSVSGSRSYNEQFF
TRBD2	TRBV29-1	many	TRBJ2-1	TGCAGCGTTGAATTGACTAGCGGCCACAATGAGCAGTTCTTC	CSVELTSGHNEQFF
NA	TRBV20-1	few	TRBJ2-6	TGCAGTGCTAAAGTGTTACAGGCTGGGGCCAACGTCCTGACTTTC	CSAKVLQAGANVLTF
NA	TRBV29-1	few	TRBJ1-1	TGCAGCGTTTCTTCCAGGGCAGGGACTGAAGCTTTCTTT	CSVSSRAGTEAFF
TRBD1	TRBV5-1	few	TRBJ2-5	TGCGCCAGCAGACAAGGACAGGGACTTTATGAAGAGACCCAGTACTTC	CASRQGQGLYEETQYF
TRBD1	TRBV19	few	TRBJ1-4	TGTGCCAGTAGCCACCAACGGACAGGGGAGTATGGAAAACTGTTTTTT	CASSHQRTGEYGKLFF
NA	TRBV2	NA	TRBJ2-3	TGTGCCAGCATCCCTCCGGTGCATACGCAGTATTTT	CASIPPVHTQYF
TRBD2	TRBV7-2	NA	TRBJ2-7	TGTGCCAGCAGCTTCAACGGGAGGGTCTACGAGCAGTACTTC	CASSFNGRVYEQYF
TRBD1	TRBV6-5	few	TRBJ1-6	TGTGCCAGCCGGGACAGGAATTCACCCCTCCACTTT	CASRDRNSPLHF
NA	TRBV7-9	few	TRBJ1-5	TGTGCCAGCAGCTTAGGGCAGGGCGTTACTCAGCCCCAGCATTTT	CASSLGQGVTQPQHF
NA	TRBV21-1	NA	TRBJ2-2	TGTGCCAGCAGCAGCCGGGCCGCCGCCGGGGAGCTGTTTTTT	CASSSRAAAGELFF
TRBD2	TRBV6-5	many	TRBJ2-3	TGTGCCAGCAGTTTACGTAGCGGGAGCACAGATACGCAGTATTTT	CASSLRSGSTDTQYF
NA	TRBV5-1	few	TRBJ2-2	TGCGCCAGCAGCCATCGACCAGACACCGGGGAGCTGTTTTTT	CASSHRPDTGELFF
TRBD2	TRBV7-3	few	TRBJ2-3	TGTGCCAGCAGCTTTCGTTCGGGGGGAATGGATACGCAGTATTTT	CASSFRSGGMDTQYF
NA	TRBV6-4	NA	TRBJ2-1	TGTGCCAGCAGTGTTAGCGGAGTCACCAATGAGCAGTTCTTC	CASSVSGVTNEQFF
TRBD2	TRBV3-1	many	TRBJ2-5	TGTGCCAGCAGCCAAGGCGGGAGACCAGAGACCCAGTACTTC	CASSQGGRPETQYF
NA	TRBV12-3/TRBV12-4	NA	TRBJ2-3	TGTGCCAGCAGTTTAGTCGCTAGGGGCACAGATACGCAGTATTTT	CASSLVARGTDTQYF
NA	TRBV9	NA	TRBJ2-5	TGTGCCAGCAGCGAGCCCCACCGGAAAGGTGGGGAAGAGACCCAGTACTTC	CASSEPHRKGGEETQYF
TRBD2	TRBV7-9	NA	TRBJ2-7	TGTGCCAGCAGCCCTCCTCCGACTAGCGGGAGGTCCTACGAGCAGTACTTC	CASSPPPTSGRSYEQYF
NA	TRBV4-3	few	TRBJ2-2	TGCGCCAGCAGCCAAACCCCTGGGGAGGCGGTCGGCGGGGAGCTGTTTTTT	CASSQTPGEAVGGELFF
NA	TRBV10-3	NA	TRBJ2-7	TGTGCCATCAGTGGACAAACCCACGAGCAGTACTTC	CAISGQTHEQYF
TRBD1	TRBV5-6	NA	TRBJ2-5	TGTGCCAGCAGCTTGGAATATGGGACAGGAGAGACCCAGTACTTC	CASSLEYGTGETQYF
NA	TRBV5-1	many	TRBJ1-2	TGCGCCAGCAGCTTGGCCGGACGAAAGGGCTATGGCTACACCTTC	CASSLAGRKGYGYTF
TRBD2	TRBV5-1	few	TRBJ2-3	TGCGCCAGCAGCTTGAGGACTAGTAGCACAGATACGCAGTATTTT	CASSLRTSSTDTQYF